Listed below are T cell receptor beta chains from one sample, sequenced in a study of graft-versus-host responses after intestinal transplantation. Assay used: immunoSEQ multiplex PCR; TCRdb lists only in-frame clones, some missing. Of about 90,000 clones in the sample, under 95% were seen once. These TCRs' antigens remain unknown. Here the sequenced sample was unstimulated CD4+ T cells sorted from spleen or lymph node cells, taken before transplant. All receptors come from a human donor who was the organ donor for an intestinal transplant. CDR3s include the opening cysteine and the closing phenylalanine or tryptophan. D genes are given only for firm matches. Clone size is stated in some rows and not others, as once, few, many or a class when expanded.

v_call	d_call	clone_size	j_call	cdr3_length	cdr3_nt	cdr3_aa
TRBV11-3	TRBD2	NA	TRBJ2-3	16	TGTGCCAGCAGCTTCCCGGGTAGCGGGGGCGCAGATACGCAGTATTTT	CASSFPGSGGADTQYF
TRBV9	NA	once	TRBJ2-3	15	TGTGCCAGCAGCGCATTTGGCGGAGTCACAGATACGCAGTATTTT	CASSAFGGVTDTQYF
TRBV7-3	NA	few	TRBJ2-2	14	TGTGCCAGCAGCTTAATGCGGCACACCGGGGAGCTGTTTTTT	CASSLMRHTGELFF
TRBV28	NA	NA	TRBJ2-3	16	TGTGCCAGCAGTTCACGTTCATGGGGGGACACAGATACGCAGTATTTT	CASSSRSWGDTDTQYF
TRBV5-1	TRBD1	NA	TRBJ2-7	14	TGCGCCAGCAGCTTGCTGGGACAGCTCTACGAGCAGTACTTC	CASSLLGQLYEQYF
TRBV28	NA	once	TRBJ2-7	16	TGTGCCAGCAGTTTATTAATCGGGGTAGGTGCCTACGAGCAGTACTTC	CASSLLIGVGAYEQYF
TRBV20-1	NA	NA	TRBJ2-7	11	TGCAGTGCCCCGGGACTCTCCGAGCAGTACTTC	CSAPGLSEQYF
TRBV6-1	TRBD1	NA	TRBJ1-5	13	TGTGCCAGCCGTGACAGGGTCGGACAGCCCCAGCATTTT	CASRDRVGQPQHF
TRBV30	NA	NA	TRBJ2-1	14	TGTGCCTGGAGCCAGGGACTCCCGAACAATGAGCAGTTCTTC	CAWSQGLPNNEQFF
TRBV30	TRBD1	NA	TRBJ1-2	16	TGTGCCTGGAGTGTATCTGGGACAGGGAATGGGTATGGCTACACCTTC	CAWSVSGTGNGYGYTF
TRBV2	TRBD1	NA	TRBJ1-3	14	TGTGCCAGCAGCTCAGGGACAGTTGGAAACACCATATATTTT	CASSSGTVGNTIYF
TRBV6-5	TRBD1	NA	TRBJ1-5	13	TGTGCCAGCAGACGGACAGGGCGGCAGCCCCAGCATTTT	CASRRTGRQPQHF
TRBV14	NA	NA	TRBJ2-1	11	TGTGCCAGCAGCCAGCGGGAAAGGCAGTTCTTC	CASSQRERQFF
TRBV5-4	TRBD2	NA	TRBJ2-1	16	TGTGCCAGCAGCACCACTAGCGGGGGGGCCTACAATGAGCAGTTCTTC	CASSTTSGGAYNEQFF
TRBV19	NA	once	TRBJ1-5	12	TGTGCCAGTAATATAGCCAGGCAGCCCCAGCATTTT	CASNIARQPQHF
TRBV5-1	NA	NA	TRBJ2-4	13	TGCGCCAGCAGGTCCTTTTTAGAGAACATTCAGTACTTC	CASRSFLENIQYF
TRBV9	TRBD2	NA	TRBJ2-3	17	TGTGCCAGCAGCGTCCCGGGACTAGCGGGGGAGGTAGATACGCAGTATTTT	CASSVPGLAGEVDTQYF
TRBV5-1	TRBD1	NA	TRBJ1-4	15	TGCGCCAGCAGCAGAAGACAGGGCCTTAATGAAAAACTGTTTTTT	CASSRRQGLNEKLFF
TRBV6-1	NA	NA	TRBJ1-4	14	TGTGCCAGCAGTGAAGGGGGGGCTAATGAAAAACTGTTTTTT	CASSEGGANEKLFF
TRBV5-4	TRBD2	NA	TRBJ2-3	16	TGTGCCAGCAGCTTGGAGAAGCGGGGTCCCCCAGATACGCAGTATTTT	CASSLEKRGPPDTQYF
TRBV5-1	TRBD1	NA	TRBJ1-6	15	TGCGCCAGCAGCTCCCGACAGGGGGATAATTCACCCCTCCACTTT	CASSSRQGDNSPLHF
TRBV6-1	NA	NA	TRBJ1-1	15	TGTGCCAGCAGTGACCTTGGGCTGCCGAACACTGAAGCTTTCTTT	CASSDLGLPNTEAFF